The subject of this entry is one T cell receptor beta chain. Its cognate antigen is unknown. V gave up 3 bases and J gave up 11 bases, with 16 bases separating them. The germline V gene encodes CDR1 MNHEY and CDR2 SMNVEV (reference sequence). The CDR3 totals 13 residues. The sample is drawn from a study of cytomegalovirus exposure and HLA in healthy donors. Study-level points and caveats: Across donors, most TCRs were seen rarely, yet some public ones were widespread. Testing in vitro showed a few CMV-associated chains specific for CMV antigens. Across all donors, roughly uniform sequencing depth was an assumption of the presence/absence analyses. The authors judged a highly shared variant cluster likely a sequencing artifact.

PCR involved 60 Vbeta and 13 Jbeta primers. Clones were read by immunoSEQ multiplex PCR, and TCRdb kept only the in-frame ones, dropping some. In the table there are roughly 100,000 clones, approximately 84% of which are singletons. The chain recombines TRBV27 with TRBJ2-5; possibly TRBD2 for D (5 bases). The sequenced sample was PBMCs. The sequence was obtained from a male donor in good health and CMV-seronegative. CDR3 nucleotide sequence: TGTGCCAGCAGTTTGAGAGGGCCCGGGCTGCAGTACTTC. Its translation is CASSLRGPGLQYF.